This is a list of T cell receptor beta chains from one sample in a study of blood T cells in healthy people across ages. TCRdb ran MiXCR on the 5' RACE reads and lists one entry per CDR3 protein. This table has some 1.7 million distinct CDR3 sequences, about 28% appearing once. The sample taken for sequencing was blood. The source is a woman younger than 45 in good health. Both conserved end residues are part of each CDR3. The D gene is left open where the match is weak. Some rows have no size entry. The others give once, few or many, or a class for an expanded clone.

TRBV12-3/TRBV12-4	NA	NA	13	TRBJ1-1	TGTGCCAGCAAACCCGCAGGAACCACTGAAGCTTTCTTT	CASKPAGTTEAFF
TRBV27	many	TRBD1	15	TRBJ2-1	TGTGCCAGCAGTTTCTCCGACAGGGGGAACAATGAGCAGTTCTTC	CASSFSDRGNNEQFF
TRBV20-1	NA	TRBD2	14	TRBJ2-3	TGCAGTGCTAGAGATATGGCGGGAGTGGGTACGCAGTATTTT	CSARDMAGVGTQYF
TRBV28	few	TRBD1	12	TRBJ2-7	TGTGCCAGCAGTTTGGGACAGGGATTTGAGTACTTC	CASSLGQGFEYF
TRBV7-2	few	TRBD2	15	TRBJ2-1	TGTGCCAGCAGCTTAGATGTCCCTAGCGGGAATGAGCAGTTCTTC	CASSLDVPSGNEQFF
TRBV7-9	few	NA	13	TRBJ1-1	TGTGCCAGCAGCTCCATTTTGAACACTGAAGCTTTCTTT	CASSSILNTEAFF
TRBV20-1	NA	NA	16	TRBJ2-1	TGCAGTGCTAGAGATAGACGACGGACGGTGGGTGATGAGCAGTTCTTC	CSARDRRRTVGDEQFF
TRBV11-2	NA	NA	16	TRBJ2-5	TGTGCCAGCAGCTTAGTTCCGGGGGGCGACGTTAAGACCCAGTACTTC	CASSLVPGGDVKTQYF
TRBV29-1	few	NA	10	TRBJ1-2	TGCAGCGCTTACCAGGAAGGCTACACCTTC	CSAYQEGYTF
TRBV5-5	few	TRBD2	15	TRBJ2-2	TGTGCCAGCAGCAGACCGGGACTACCAACCGGGGAGCTGTTTTTT	CASSRPGLPTGELFF
TRBV20-1	few	NA	16	TRBJ2-3	TGCAGTGCCCTTCCACTTAGGGGGAAGTCCACAGATACGCAGTATTTT	CSALPLRGKSTDTQYF
TRBV10-3	few	NA	15	TRBJ2-7	TGTGCCATCAGTGTCGGGGCAGGGGCAGCCTACGAGCAGTACTTC	CAISVGAGAAYEQYF
TRBV5-1	few	NA	18	TRBJ2-3	TGCGCCAGCAGCTCCTCCTTCGAAACCAGGGAGTTGGTGGATACGCAGTATTTT	CASSSSFETRELVDTQYF
TRBV24-1	few	TRBD1	15	TRBJ1-5	TGTGCCACCAGTGATCGGCAGGGGGCCAATCAGCCCCAGCATTTT	CATSDRQGANQPQHF
TRBV2	NA	TRBD2	15	TRBJ2-7	TGTGCCAGCAGTAGGACGACTAACGGGGGGTACGGGCGGTACTTC	CASSRTTNGGYGRYF
TRBV29-1	many	NA	14	TRBJ2-7	TGCAGCGTTGAAGGAGGGGACATCTCCTACGAGCAGTACTTC	CSVEGGDISYEQYF
TRBV30	NA	TRBD1	16	TRBJ2-7	TGTGCCTGGAGTGTAGGTGTGACAGGGCCATCCTACGAGCAGTACTTC	CAWSVGVTGPSYEQYF
TRBV18	NA	TRBD1	16	TRBJ1-5	TGTGCCAGCTCACCGGACAGGGGGAAGGGGTTCAGGCCCCAGCATTTT	CASSPDRGKGFRPQHF
TRBV12-3/TRBV12-4	few	NA	15	TRBJ1-6	TGTGCCAGCAGTTTAACAGGGACCTATAATTCACCCCTCCACTTT	CASSLTGTYNSPLHF
TRBV2	few	NA	11	TRBJ1-4	TGTGCCAGCAGTCCCTATTCAAAACTGTTTTTT	CASSPYSKLFF
TRBV7-2	few	TRBD1	15	TRBJ1-6	TGTGCCAGCAGCTCAGATGGGACAGGAGGTTCACCCCTCCACTTT	CASSSDGTGGSPLHF
TRBV20-1	few	NA	15	TRBJ2-1	TGCAGTGCTAGAGATCTCACCCACCAGGGACATGAGCAGTTCTTC	CSARDLTHQGHEQFF
TRBV20-1	NA	NA	11	TRBJ2-5	TGCAGTGGAGAGGGGGGGGAGACCCAGTACTTC	CSGEGGETQYF
TRBV10-2	many	NA	12	TRBJ2-5	TGCGCCAGCAGTAGGACAGAAGAGACCCAGTACTTC	CASSRTEETQYF
TRBV15	many	NA	14	TRBJ2-7	TGTGCCACCAGCAGCTTTCAGAAGGGCTACGAGCAGTACTTC	CATSSFQKGYEQYF
TRBV7-2	many	NA	14	TRBJ2-5	TGTGCCAGCAGCTTAGAGAGTCTGCAAGAGACCCAGTACTTC	CASSLESLQETQYF
TRBV7-9	NA	NA	12	TRBJ1-5	TGTGCCAGCAGCAACGCCGATCAGCCCCAGCATTTT	CASSNADQPQHF
TRBV5-1	NA	TRBD1	16	TRBJ1-2	TGCGCCAGCAGCTGGGGGGACAGGGAGGTGATGGATGGCTACACCTTC	CASSWGDREVMDGYTF
TRBV3-1	few	NA	12	TRBJ2-3	TGTGCCAGCAGCCGGACTATCGATACGCAGTATTTT	CASSRTIDTQYF
TRBV5-1	once	NA	14	TRBJ2-1	TGCGCCAGCAGCTTGGGAACGTTTGGCAATGGGCAGTTCTTC	CASSLGTFGNGQFF
TRBV9	many	TRBD2	15	TRBJ2-1	TGTGCCAGCAGCGGTAGCGGGGGGGCCAACAATGAGCAGTTCTTC	CASSGSGGANNEQFF
TRBV6-6	few	NA	14	TRBJ1-2	TGTGCCAGCAGGGGGGGGACGGTCACCTATGGCTACACCTTC	CASRGGTVTYGYTF
TRBV5-1	NA	NA	13	TRBJ2-5	TGCGCCAACAGCTTTACAGGGACAGAGACCCAGTACTTC	CANSFTGTETQYF
TRBV20-1	few	NA	17	TRBJ1-2	TGCAGTGCTAGGCCAAATTCGGGGGGTCGTTCTAACTATGGCTACACCTTC	CSARPNSGGRSNYGYTF
TRBV7-2	NA	NA	15	TRBJ2-5	TGTGCCAGCAGCTTATGGCTAGCGAATCAAGAGACCCAGTACTTC	CASSLWLANQETQYF